This record covers a single T cell receptor beta chain. Its specific antigen is unknown. Base qualities are missing; no much larger clone stands one base away. This sample was taken from a study of CD8+ T cells in alopecia areata (dated by TCRdb to 2016 to 2018). Study-level background: Treated patients were enrolled in an open-label pilot trial of oral tofacitinib at 5 to 10 mg twice daily for moderate-to-severe alopecia areata. Patients stayed on tofacitinib for 6 to 18 months and then had 6 months of follow-up off drug so that delayed response and recurrence could be assessed. High-throughput TCRbeta sequencing was used to examine T cell clonal expansion in alopecia areata in both the C3H/HeJ mouse model and human patients. Scalp tissue and sorted CD4+ and CD8+ peripheral blood T cells from patchy and totalis/universalis alopecia areata patients and from healthy controls were covered by human TCRbeta sequencing. Biopsies were taken from tofacitinib-treated patients at baseline and at 4 and 24 weeks of treatment, and a later scalp biopsy was taken in several of the tofacitinib-treated patients. Scalp clonality was compared across normal scalp (n=4), patchy alopecia areata scalp (n=8), and alopecia totalis/universalis scalp (n=8). The RNA source kit depended on sample type: the PAXgene miRNA kit for fixed scalp, the miRNeasy kit for PBMCs, and the RNeasy kit for mouse skin. TCRbeta CDR3 regions were amplified by immunoSEQ multiplex PCR using 35 Vbeta forward and 13 Jbeta reverse primers. Here is what the overall study found, with its caveats: Higher clonality and more expanded CD8+ clones were observed in lesional scalp than in normal scalp, particularly in alopecia totalis/universalis, a finding suggestive of antigenic drive. Scalp TCR repertoire analysis is complicated because resident alphabeta T cells in normal human skin are also sequenced, whereas mouse skin is dominated by gammadelta T cells. TCR sequences shared between patients were less clear than in mice, possibly partly because of HLA diversity in the patient population.

What this sample's time point label stands for: baseline before oral tofacitinib. Lesional scalp punch biopsies and peripheral blood were collected from alopecia areata patients. PBMCs were separated by density centrifugation and stained for CD3, CD4 and CD8, after which CD4+ and CD8+ T cells were sorted on a FACSAria. Libraries came from the immunoSEQ multiplex PCR assay. For TCR sequencing, RNA was extracted from every sample and reverse transcribed into cDNA to serve as template. First-strand cDNA was synthesized with SuperScript III using a 2:1 mix of oligo-dT and random hexamers. A synthetic immune receptor repertoire was used to gauge amplification bias, and whatever bias remained was removed computationally. The authors' pipeline ran thus. Raw reads were preprocessed to remove errors, and CDR3 was defined according to IMGT conventions as the region from the conserved cysteine to phenylalanine. To get clonality, Shannon entropy was normalized by log2 of the number of productive unique TCRs and the result was subtracted from 1. CD4 or CD8 identity of scalp clones was inferred by cross-referencing scalp TCRbeta sequences with sorted blood CD4 and CD8 repertoires. TCRdb's version of the immuneACCESS table is confined to in-frame rearrangements and falls short of the full clone set. An unresolved V gene accounts for under half of the shortfall where checked; the remainder is of unknown origin. V and J calls plus clone size are reproduced from that table; the DNA served to infer D and trimming. For this sample the table gives around 140,000 clones, of which around 58% were detected only once. Clones ranked in the top ten supply about 6.8% of the sample.

The sequence derives from a human donor with alopecia areata. The starting material was CD4+ T cells sorted from blood, obtained at week 0.

The sequenced DNA is TGTGCCAGCAGCGTAGTAGGTGGGACAGAAGATACGCAGTATTTT. It translates as CASSVVGGTEDTQYF. The chain links TRBV9 with TRBJ2-3; 7 nucleotides in the junction match TRBD1. The CDR3, cysteine through phenylalanine, is 15 amino acids long. The retained sequence is limited to the CDR3, 45 bases, with the frame set at the first base. V loses 0 bases at its end and J loses 5 bases; junction bases beyond the gene matches: 6. Looking up the germline V gene yields CDR1 SGDLS and CDR2 YYNGEE.